Given below is one T cell receptor (beta chain) in context. Antigen: not known. The data derive from a study of graft-versus-host responses after intestinal transplantation. Study context: Each patient got anti-thymocyte globulin induction, then tacrolimus and steroids for around three years.

TCRdb's copy holds only in-frame clones and misses some; the assay was immunoSEQ multiplex PCR. This table has around 30,000 clones, 93% appearing once. Findings and caveats of the study: After transplant, early declines in HvG clones were associated with peak levels of circulating GvH clones. Recipient marrow harbored GvH clones, some of which surfaced first in ileum or blood.

The receptor comes from a human patient who received an intestinal transplant, so some T cells may come from the graft donor. Sequencing used PBMCs, obtained 66 days after intestinal transplant.

The CDR3 here is CASSLWGRETQYF. The CDR3 bases are TGTGCCAGCAGCCTATGGGGGAGGGAGACCCAGTACTTC. The rearrangement uses TRBV7-4 and TRBJ2-5; TRBD2 might be the D (6 bases). V was shortened by 5 bases and J by 5 bases, with 12 bases between the two germline ends. This CDR3 is built from 13 residues. Germline V CDR1 and CDR2: SGHVT, SQSDAQ. Drawing the rest from reference TRBV7-4 and TRBJ2-5, the complete variable domain is GAGVSQSPRYKVAKRGRDVALRCDSISGHVTLYWYRQTLGQGSEVLTYSQSDAQRDKSGRPSGRFSAERPERSVSTLKIQRTEQGDSAVYLCASSLWGRETQYFGPGTRLLVL.